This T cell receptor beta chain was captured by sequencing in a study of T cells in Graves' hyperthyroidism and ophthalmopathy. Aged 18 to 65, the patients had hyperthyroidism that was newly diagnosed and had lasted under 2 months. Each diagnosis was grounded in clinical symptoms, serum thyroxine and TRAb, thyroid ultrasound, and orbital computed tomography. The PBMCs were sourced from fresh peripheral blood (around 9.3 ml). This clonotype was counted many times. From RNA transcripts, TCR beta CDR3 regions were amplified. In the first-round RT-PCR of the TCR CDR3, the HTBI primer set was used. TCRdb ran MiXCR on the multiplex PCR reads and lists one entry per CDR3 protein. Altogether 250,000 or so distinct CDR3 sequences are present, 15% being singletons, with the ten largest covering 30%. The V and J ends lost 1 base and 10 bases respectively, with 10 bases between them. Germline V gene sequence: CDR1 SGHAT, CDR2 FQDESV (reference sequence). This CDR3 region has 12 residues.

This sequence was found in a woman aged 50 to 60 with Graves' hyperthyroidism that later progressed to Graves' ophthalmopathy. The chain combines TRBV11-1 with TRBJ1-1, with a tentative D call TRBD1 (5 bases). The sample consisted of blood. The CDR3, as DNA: TGTGCCAGCAGCTTAGGTGGGACGCTAGCTTTCTTT. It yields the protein CASSLGGTLAFF.